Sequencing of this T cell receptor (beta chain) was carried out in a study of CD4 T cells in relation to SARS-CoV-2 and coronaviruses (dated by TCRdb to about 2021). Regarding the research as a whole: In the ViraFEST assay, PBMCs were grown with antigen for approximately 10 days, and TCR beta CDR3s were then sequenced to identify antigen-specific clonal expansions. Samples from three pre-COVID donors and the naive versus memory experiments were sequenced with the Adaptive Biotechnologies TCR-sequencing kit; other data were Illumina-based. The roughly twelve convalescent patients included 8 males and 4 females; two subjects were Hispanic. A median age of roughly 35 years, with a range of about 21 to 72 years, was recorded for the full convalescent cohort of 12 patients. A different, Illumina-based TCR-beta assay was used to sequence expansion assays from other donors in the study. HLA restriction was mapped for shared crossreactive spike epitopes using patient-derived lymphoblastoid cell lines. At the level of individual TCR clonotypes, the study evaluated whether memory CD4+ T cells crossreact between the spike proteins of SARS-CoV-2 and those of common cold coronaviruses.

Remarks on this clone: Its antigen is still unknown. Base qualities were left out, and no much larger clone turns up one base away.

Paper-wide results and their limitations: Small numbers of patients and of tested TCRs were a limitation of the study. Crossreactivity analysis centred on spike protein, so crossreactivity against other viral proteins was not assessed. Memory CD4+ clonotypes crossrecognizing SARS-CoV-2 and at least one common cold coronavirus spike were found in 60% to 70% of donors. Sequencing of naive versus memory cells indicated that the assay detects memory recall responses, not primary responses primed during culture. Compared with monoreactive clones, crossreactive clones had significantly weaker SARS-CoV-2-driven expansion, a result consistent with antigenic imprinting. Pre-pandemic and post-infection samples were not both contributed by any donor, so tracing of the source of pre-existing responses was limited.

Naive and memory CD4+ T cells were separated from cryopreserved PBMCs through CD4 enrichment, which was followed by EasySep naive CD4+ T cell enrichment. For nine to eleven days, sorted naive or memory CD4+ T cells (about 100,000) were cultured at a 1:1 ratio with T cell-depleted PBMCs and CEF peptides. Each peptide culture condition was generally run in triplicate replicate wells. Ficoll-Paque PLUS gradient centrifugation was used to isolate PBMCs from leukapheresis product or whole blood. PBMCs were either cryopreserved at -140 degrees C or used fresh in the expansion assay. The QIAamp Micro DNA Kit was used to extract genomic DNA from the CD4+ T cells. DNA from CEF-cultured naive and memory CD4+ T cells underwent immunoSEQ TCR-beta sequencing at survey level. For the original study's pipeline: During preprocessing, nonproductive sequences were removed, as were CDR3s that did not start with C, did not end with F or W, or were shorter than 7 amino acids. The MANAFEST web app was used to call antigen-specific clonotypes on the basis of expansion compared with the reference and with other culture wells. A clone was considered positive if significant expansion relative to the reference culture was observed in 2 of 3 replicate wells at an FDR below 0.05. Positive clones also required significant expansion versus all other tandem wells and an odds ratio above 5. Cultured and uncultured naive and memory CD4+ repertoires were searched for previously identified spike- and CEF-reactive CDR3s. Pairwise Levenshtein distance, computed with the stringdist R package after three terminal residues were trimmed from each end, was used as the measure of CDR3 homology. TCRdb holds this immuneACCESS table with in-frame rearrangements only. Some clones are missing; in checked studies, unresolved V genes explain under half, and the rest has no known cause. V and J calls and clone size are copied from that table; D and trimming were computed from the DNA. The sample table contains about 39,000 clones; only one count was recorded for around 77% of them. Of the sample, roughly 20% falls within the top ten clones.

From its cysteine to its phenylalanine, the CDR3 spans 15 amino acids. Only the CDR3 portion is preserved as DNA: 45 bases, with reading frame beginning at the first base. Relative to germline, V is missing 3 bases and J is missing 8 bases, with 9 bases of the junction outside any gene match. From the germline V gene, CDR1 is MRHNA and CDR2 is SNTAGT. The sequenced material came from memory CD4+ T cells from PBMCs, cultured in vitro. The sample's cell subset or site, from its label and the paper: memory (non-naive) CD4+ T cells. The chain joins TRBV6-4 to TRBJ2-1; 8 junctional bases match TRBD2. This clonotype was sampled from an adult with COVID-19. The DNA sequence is TGTGCCAGCAGTGATACCAGCGGGAGTATTCATGAGCAGTTCTTC. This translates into CASSDTSGSIHEQFF.